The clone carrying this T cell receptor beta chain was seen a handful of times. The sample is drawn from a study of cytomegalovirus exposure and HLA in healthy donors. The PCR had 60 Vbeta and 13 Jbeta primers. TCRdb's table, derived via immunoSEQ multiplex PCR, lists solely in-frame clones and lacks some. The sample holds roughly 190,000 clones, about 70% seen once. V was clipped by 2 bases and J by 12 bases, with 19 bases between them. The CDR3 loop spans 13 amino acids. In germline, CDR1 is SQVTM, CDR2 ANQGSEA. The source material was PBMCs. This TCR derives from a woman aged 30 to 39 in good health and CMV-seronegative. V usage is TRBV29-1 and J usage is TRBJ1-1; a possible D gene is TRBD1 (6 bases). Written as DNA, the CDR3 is TGCAGCGTTGAATCACGGACAGTTTGGGGGACTTTCTTT. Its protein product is CSVESRTVWGTFF.